The clone carrying this T cell receptor (beta chain) was seen repeatedly, ten times or more. Authors of the study amplified TCR beta CDR3 regions from RNA transcripts. An initial round of RT-PCR targeting the TCR CDR3 relied on the HTBI primer set. TCRdb re-derived calls from the multiplex PCR reads in MiXCR, one entry per CDR3 protein. The table lists about 300,000 distinct CDR3 sequences, roughly a fifth of them singletons. Per the germline V gene, CDR1 is MNHNS and CDR2 is SASEGT. V lost 8 bases, J lost 2 bases, and 28 bases lay in between. CDR3 length: 18 amino acids. These data originate in a study of T cells in Graves' hyperthyroidism and ophthalmopathy.

Sequencing was carried out using blood. This TCR was recovered from a man aged 50-59 years with Graves' ophthalmopathy. The chain carries TRBV6-1 and TRBJ2-7; D might be TRBD2 (6 bases). CDR3 amino acids: CASQEGMGQQSYPYEQYF. CDR3 DNA sequence: TGTGCCAGCCAGGAGGGAATGGGTCAGCAGTCTTACCCCTACGAGCAGTACTTC.